The rows below give T cell receptor beta chains drawn from one sample of a study of blood T cell repertoires in COVID-19. Only in-frame clones appear in the TCRdb table, and some are missing; sequencing was by immunoSEQ multiplex PCR. The repertoire consists of roughly 150,000 clones, with 80% occurring once and the leading ten covering roughly 0.56%. The sequenced sample was peripheral blood. The receptors derive from a man between 60 and 75 years old with acute or convalescent COVID-19. CDR3s include the opening cysteine and the closing phenylalanine or tryptophan. Fields, in order: V gene, clone size, D gene, J gene, CDR3 protein, CDR3 DNA. D genes are given only for firm matches. The listing skips clone size in some rows; elsewhere it reads once, few, many or a size class.

TRBV4-2	NA	TRBD2	TRBJ2-3	CASSPRTASGGLSTDTQYF	TGTGCCAGCAGCCCCCGGACTGCTAGCGGGGGTCTAAGCACAGATACGCAGTATTTT
TRBV5-4	NA	TRBD2	TRBJ2-3	CASSLPLGLAGGTDTQYF	TGTGCCAGCAGCTTACCACTTGGACTAGCGGGAGGGACCGATACGCAGTATTTT
TRBV7-2	once	TRBD1	TRBJ1-1	CASSPHRGTEAFF	TGTGCCAGCAGCCCCCACAGGGGAACTGAAGCTTTCTTT
TRBV5-6	NA	TRBD2	TRBJ2-7	CASSFNRLAGSEQYF	TGTGCCAGCAGTTTCAACCGACTAGCGGGGTCCGAGCAGTACTTC
TRBV9	NA	TRBD1	TRBJ2-5	CASSARDRPQYF	TGTGCCAGCAGCGCTCGGGACAGGCCCCAGTACTTC
TRBV28	NA	NA	TRBJ2-1	CASSLITLPTRQVPLSSYNEQFF	TGTGCCAGCAGTTTAATAACGCTCCCTACAAGACAGGTACCCCTGAGCTCCTACAATGAGCAGTTCTTC
TRBV3-1/TRBV3-2	few	TRBD2	TRBJ2-3	CASSQKSGVTDTQYF	TGTGCCAGCAGCCAGAAAAGCGGGGTCACAGATACGCAGTATTTT
TRBV5-4	NA	TRBD2	TRBJ2-5	CASSSGTSGGLGETQYF	TGTGCCAGCAGCTCGGGGACTAGCGGGGGGCTGGGAGAGACCCAGTACTTC
TRBV7-2	few	NA	TRBJ1-2	CASSPQGNYGYTF	TGTGCCAGCAGCCCTCAGGGCAACTATGGCTACACCTTC
TRBV5-1	NA	NA	TRBJ1-6	CASRGAALLDSPLHF	TGCGCCAGCAGGGGGGCAGCTCTTTTAGATTCACCCCTCCACTTT
TRBV11-2	many	TRBD1	TRBJ1-2	CASSSLWDRDWGYTF	TGTGCCAGCAGCTCGCTCTGGGACAGGGACTGGGGCTACACCTTC
TRBV6-4	NA	NA	TRBJ1-6	CASSQGHNNSPLHF	TGTGCCAGCAGCCAAGGACACAATAATTCACCCCTCCACTTT
TRBV12-3/TRBV12-4	NA	NA	TRBJ1-1	CASSSSSEAFF	TGTGCCAGCAGTTCAAGTAGTGAAGCTTTCTTT
TRBV6-6	NA	NA	TRBJ1-3	CASSPGQGYSGNTIYF	TGTGCCAGCAGTCCCGGACAAGGGTACTCTGGAAACACCATATATTTT
TRBV5-1	NA	NA	TRBJ2-1	CASSLEAGEQFF	TGCGCCAGCAGCTTAGAGGCGGGGGAGCAGTTCTTC
TRBV15	NA	TRBD1	TRBJ2-3	CATGQGSTDTQYF	TGTGCCACCGGACAGGGCTCCACAGATACGCAGTATTTT
TRBV25-1	NA	NA	TRBJ2-5	CASSETGSRITETQYF	TGTGCCAGCAGTGAAACCGGGTCTAGGATAACGGAGACCCAGTACTTC
TRBV7-3	once	TRBD1	TRBJ1-1	CASSCPQIGQGEFTEAFF	TGTGCCAGCAGCTGCCCCCAAATAGGACAGGGGGAGTTCACTGAAGCTTTCTTT
TRBV6-5	NA	NA	TRBJ1-2	CASSYNSRVNGYTF	TGTGCCAGCAGTTACAATAGCAGGGTCAATGGCTACACCTTC
TRBV7-2	NA	TRBD2	TRBJ2-1	CASSLGAGGLGNEQFF	TGTGCCAGCAGCTTAGGAGCGGGGGGGCTAGGAAATGAGCAGTTCTTC
TRBV6-5	once	TRBD1	TRBJ2-2	CASSLWGQGAGELFF	TGTGCCAGCAGTTTATGGGGACAGGGGGCCGGGGAGCTGTTTTTT
TRBV4-2	NA	NA	TRBJ1-2	CASSQEGGGGYGYTF	TGTGCCAGCAGCCAAGAGGGAGGGGGTGGCTATGGCTACACCTTC
TRBV23-1	NA	NA	TRBJ2-3	CASPRANTQYF	TGCGCCAGCCCCAGGGCGAATACGCAGTATTTT
TRBV7-9	NA	TRBD2	TRBJ2-1	CASSLRTAGGGNEQFF	TGTGCCAGCAGCCTTCGGACGGCGGGAGGGGGCAATGAGCAGTTCTTC
TRBV4-1	NA	NA	TRBJ1-6	CASSQEGGVNSPLHF	TGCGCCAGCAGCCAGGAAGGAGGGGTTAATTCACCCCTCCACTTT
TRBV2	NA	NA	TRBJ2-3	CASNWLVADTQYF	TGTGCCAGCAACTGGCTAGTCGCAGATACGCAGTATTTT
TRBV19	NA	TRBD2	TRBJ2-1	CATTGPGAGNNEQFF	TGTGCCACCACTGGGCCGGGAGCGGGGAACAATGAGCAGTTCTTC
TRBV5-1	NA	NA	TRBJ2-5	CASSRGTSQETQYF	TGCGCCAGCAGCCGAGGGACATCACAAGAGACCCAGTACTTC
TRBV28	NA	TRBD1	TRBJ1-2	CASSLWTGGRGYTF	TGTGCCAGCAGTTTATGGACAGGGGGAAGGGGCTACACCTTC